These 32 T cell receptor beta chains originate from one sample sequenced in a study of blood T cell repertoires in COVID-19. Sequencing was performed with immunoSEQ multiplex PCR; in TCRdb, only in-frame clones are kept and a portion is missing. Seen here are 250,000 to 300,000 clones, around nine tenths observed once, and the top ten hold about 1.7%. The sequencing input was PBMCs or T cells enriched from blood (not recorded which). All receptors derive from a woman aged 40 to 49 who had recovered from COVID-19.

The CDR3 DNA follows: TGTGCCACCAGCAGAGAGTGGGGACAGGGGGACTCTGGAAACACCATATATTTT. Protein product: CATSREWGQGDSGNTIYF. This chain connects TRBV15 to TRBJ1-3, with 11 bases lining up with TRBD1. J was trimmed by 0 bases and V by 0 bases; bases with no gene match: 4. There are 18 residues in the CDR3. CDR1 is LNHNV, CDR2 YYDKDF, per germline (reference sequence).

V gene TRBV3-1 (or the pseudogene TRBV3-2) combines with J gene TRBJ1-4; the D gene is possibly TRBD1 (5 bases). CDR3 length equals 15 residues. Germline V gene lookup returns CDR1 LGHDT and CDR2 YNNKEL (reference sequence). Trimming pared 5 bases from V and 6 bases from J, leaving 16 bases between. The CDR3 reads CASSDPGNQDEKLFF. DNA of the CDR3: TGTGCCAGCAGCGACCCAGGGAACCAGGATGAAAAACTGTTTTTT.

The chain employs TRBV5-4 and TRBJ1-2; D is possibly TRBD1 (6 bases). This CDR3 spans 15 amino acids. V dropped 3 bases and J dropped 6 bases, with 18 bases sitting between them. CDR1 is SGHNT and CDR2 is YYREEE in the germline V gene (reference sequence). The CDR3 sequence is CASSSPSGDTHGYTF. The CDR3 DNA sequence: TGTGCCAGCAGCTCCCCGTCCGGGGACACCCATGGCTACACCTTC.

This chain connects TRBV15 to TRBJ2-1; the D gene is possibly TRBD1 (5 bases). Trimming shortened V by 0 bases and J by 7 bases, and 16 bases separated the two germline ends. Germline loops: CDR1 LNHNV, CDR2 YYDKDF (reference sequence). CDR3 size: 16 residues. Here the CDR3 reads CATSRDLSRVVNEQFF. DNA for the CDR3: TGTGCCACCAGCAGAGATCTAAGCAGGGTTGTAAATGAGCAGTTCTTC.

CDR3 protein: CASSLDYRGWESPLHF. DNA of the CDR3: TGTGCCAGCAGCTTAGATTACAGGGGGTGGGAATCACCCCTCCACTTT. The genes are TRBV7-2 and TRBJ1-6; the match to TRBD1 covers 8 bases. Per germline, CDR1 SGHTA and CDR2 FQGNSA. The length of the CDR3 is 16 residues. Germline trimming cut 1 base from V and 10 bases from J; bases unmatched to any gene: 9.

This sequence joins TRBV5-6 and TRBJ2-5; 11 nucleotides match TRBD2. The CDR3 consists of 17 residues. Germline V gives CDR1 SGHDT, CDR2 YYEEEE. Trimming cost V 1 base and J 3 bases; bases outside gene matches: 8. The CDR3 is CASSLTGLAGREETQYF. As DNA, the CDR3 is TGTGCCAGCAGCTTGACAGGACTAGCGGGCCGAGAAGAGACCCAGTACTTC.

As for this clone: The sample holds other DNA sequences that translate to the same CDR3. The chain has TRBV3-1 (or the pseudogene TRBV3-2) and TRBJ1-3, with 7 bases lining up with TRBD1. This CDR3 has 15 residues. Germline V CDR1 and CDR2: LGHDT, YNNKEL (reference sequence). V lost 1 base to trimming and J lost 2 bases; unmatched junction nucleotides: 2. The CDR3 sequence: CASSQGQGAGNTIYF. The DNA of the CDR3 is TGTGCCAGCAGCCAAGGACAGGGAGCTGGAAACACCATATATTTT.

This clone was detected once. The chain recombines TRBV30 with TRBJ1-3, with D unresolved. Deletions cut 5 bases from V and 0 bases from J, with 8 bases between. The CDR3 has 13 amino acids. From germline, CDR1 is GTSNPN and CDR2 SVGIG (reference sequence). CDR3 coding DNA: TGTGCCTGGTCGGAGATCTCTGGAAACACCATATATTTT. This codes for CAWSEISGNTIYF.

The chain combines TRBV5-1 with TRBJ2-7; TRBD2 agrees at 9 bases. The germline V gene has CDR1 SGHRS and CDR2 YFSETQ. This CDR3 is 17 amino acids long. J lost 0 bases, V lost 0 bases, and 7 bases had no gene match. Written as DNA, the CDR3 is TGCGCCAGCAGCTTGGCGGCTAGCGGGGAGAGCTCCTACGAGCAGTACTTC. Translation: CASSLAASGESSYEQYF. The variable domain in full, with the rest retrieved from reference TRBV5-1 and TRBJ2-7, is KAGVTQTPRYLIKTRGQQVTLSCSPISGHRSVSWYQQTPGQGLQFLFEYFSETQRNKGNFPGRFSGRQFSNSRSEMNVSTLELGDSALYLCASSLAASGESSYEQYFGPGTRLTVT.

This clone was observed a single time. The V gene is TRBV5-1, the J gene TRBJ1-2; TRBD1 might be the D (5 bases). The CDR3 covers 14 residues. The V end lost 4 bases, the J end lost 4 bases, and 14 bases lay between the germline ends. From germline, CDR1 is SGHRS and CDR2 YFSETQ. The CDR3 bases are TGCGCCAGCAGCCCATCCGGGACTACCTATGGCTACACCTTC. As protein: CASSPSGTTYGYTF.

The chain carries TRBV10-3 and TRBJ2-3; maybe TRBD1 (6 bases). With 5 bases removed from V and 0 bases from J, the gap between germline ends came to 12 bases. Germline values: CDR1 ENHRY, CDR2 SYGVKD. The CDR3 extends over 15 amino acids. The CDR3 DNA reads as TGTGCCATCAGTCTACAGGGCGCTAGCACAGATACGCAGTATTTT. Its protein is CAISLQGASTDTQYF.

V usage is TRBV7-8 and J usage is TRBJ2-7, with D possibly being TRBD1 (6 bases). The CDR3 consists of 15 residues. From germline, CDR1 is SGHVS and CDR2 FQNEAQ. V was clipped by 5 bases and J by 9 bases, with 23 bases between them. CDR3 protein: CASSDQGSSLRGQYF. CDR3 DNA sequence: TGTGCCAGCAGCGACCAGGGGTCCTCCCTACGAGGGCAGTACTTC.

The V call is TRBV30, the J call TRBJ1-1, with D possibly being TRBD1 (5 bases). The CDR3 has 12 residues. In germline, CDR1 is GTSNPN, CDR2 SVGIG (reference sequence). With 3 bases removed from V and 4 bases from J, the gap between germline ends came to 9 bases. The CDR3 DNA is TGTGCCTGGAGCGCCCAGGGCACTGAAGCTTTCTTT. Translating gives CAWSAQGTEAFF.

The rearrangement uses TRBV29-1 and TRBJ2-3, with D possibly matching TRBD2 (6 bases). V shed 8 bases and J shed 0 bases, with 15 bases lying between them. The CDR3 extends over 14 amino acids. Germline CDR1 reads SQVTM; CDR2 reads ANQGSEA. The CDR3 region has the DNA TGCAGCCTGGTCGCGGGGAGAAGCACAGATACGCAGTATTTT. Protein: CSLVAGRSTDTQYF.

The chain employs TRBV11-2 and TRBJ2-2, with a possible D match to TRBD2 (5 bases). Per the germline V gene, CDR1 is SGHAT and CDR2 is FQNNGV. The CDR3 extends over 17 amino acids. Trimming shortened V by 3 bases and J by 2 bases, and 16 bases separated the two germline ends. CDR3 region: CASSFNSGSANTGELFF. The DNA of the CDR3 is TGTGCCAGCAGCTTTAACTCGGGTAGCGCCAACACCGGGGAGCTGTTTTTT.

The chain carries TRBV3-1 (or the pseudogene TRBV3-2) and TRBJ2-2; D unresolved. Deletions cut 3 bases from V and 5 bases from J, with 4 bases between. Germline V gene lookup returns CDR1 LGHDT and CDR2 YNNKEL (reference sequence). CDR3 length: 12 amino acids. In DNA, the CDR3 is TGTGCCAGCAGCCACCTGACCGGGGAGCTGTTTTTT. Amino acids: CASSHLTGELFF.

This chain joins TRBV10-3 and TRBJ1-1; D call uncertain. This CDR3 region has 12 residues. Looked up from germline, CDR1 is ENHRY and CDR2 is SYGVKD. V was trimmed by 2 bases and J by 6 bases, leaving 7 bases between them. Written as DNA, the CDR3 is TGTGCCATCAGTGAGAGTGAGGCTGAAGCTTTCTTT. Translating it yields CAISESEAEAFF.

V is TRBV4-2 and J is TRBJ1-4; 7 bases are a match to TRBD1. This CDR3 spans 16 amino acids. V gave up 5 bases and J gave up 5 bases; unmatched junction bases: 11. Germline assignment: CDR1 LGHNA and CDR2 YNFKEQ. The CDR3 nucleotides are TGTGCCAGCAGCACCCAGGGGACAGTTTTGAATGAAAAACTGTTTTTT. This sequence encodes CASSTQGTVLNEKLFF.

The genes are TRBV5-1 and TRBJ1-3; D call uncertain. Germline V gives CDR1 SGHRS, CDR2 YFSETQ. This CDR3 has 15 amino acids. Between the trimmed V and J ends, which lost 1 base and 0 bases, there was a span of 8 bases. CDR3 DNA sequence: TGCGCCAGCAGCTTGATCCAGGCCTCTGGAAACACCATATATTTT. This encodes CASSLIQASGNTIYF.

The rearrangement uses TRBV7-9 and TRBJ2-7; 13 bases map to TRBD2. J was trimmed by 3 bases and V by 5 bases; bases with no gene match: 13. Per the germline V gene, CDR1 is SEHNR and CDR2 is FQNEAQ (reference sequence). The CDR3 has 18 amino acids. The DNA for the CDR3 is TGTGCCAGCAGCCCCCCGTGGTGGACTAGCGGGAGTGTCTACGAGCAGTACTTC. Its translation: CASSPPWWTSGSVYEQYF.

This chain links TRBV2 with TRBJ1-5, with TRBD1 identical over 9 bases. V dropped 4 bases and J dropped 6; count of bases not matched to a gene: 4. The CDR3 extends over 14 amino acids. Germline assignment: CDR1 SNHLY and CDR2 FYNNEI. The CDR3, as DNA: TGTGCCAGCAGTGGACAGGGGGTGGCTCAGCCCCAGCATTTT. The encoded protein is CASSGQGVAQPQHF.

This chain connects TRBV4-1 to TRBJ2-1, with 11 bases that match TRBD2. The CDR3 covers 14 residues. Germline V CDR1 and CDR2: MGHRA, YSYEKL. The trim removed 6 bases at V and 6 bases at J, leaving 4 bases unmatched. CDR3 DNA: TGCGCCAGCAGGCTAGCGGGAGGAAGCAATGAGCAGTTCTTC. Amino acid sequence: CASRLAGGSNEQFF.

V usage is TRBV9 and J usage is TRBJ2-1, with D maybe TRBD2 (6 bases). In germline, CDR1 is SGDLS, CDR2 YYNGEE. V lost 4 bases and J lost 5, with 16 bases in between. The CDR3 consists of 15 residues. CDR3 DNA sequence: TGTGCCAGCAGCCATGCGGGGTATACTGACAATGAGCAGTTCTTC. Its translation: CASSHAGYTDNEQFF.

The chain employs TRBV7-3 and TRBJ2-4; D possibly corresponds to TRBD2 (6 bases). The CDR3 spans 16 residues. V lost 0 bases, J lost 7 bases, and 16 bases lay in between. The V gene's germline CDR1 is SGHTA and CDR2 FQGTGA. The CDR3 spells CASSLTGVEGSNIQYF. CDR3 in DNA: TGTGCCAGCAGCTTAACAGGGGTGGAGGGGTCGAACATTCAGTACTTC. The full variable domain, in which reference TRBV7-3 and TRBJ2-4 provide the parts outside the CDR3, is GAGVSQTPSNKVTEKGKYVELRCDPISGHTALYWYRQSLGQGPEFLIYFQGTGAADDSGLPNDRFFAVRPEGSVSTLKIQRTERGDSAVYLCASSLTGVEGSNIQYFGAGTRLSVL.

This chain uses TRBV5-5 with TRBJ1-4, with TRBD1 matching 7 bases. The CDR3 sequence is 15 residues long. The V gene end was trimmed by 2 bases and the J gene end by 5 bases; junction bases not matched to a gene: 6. Germline CDR1 reads SGHKS; CDR2 reads YYEKEE (reference sequence). The CDR3 sequence: CASSFGDSLNEKLFF. The CDR3 DNA sequence: TGTGCCAGCAGCTTTGGGGACAGTTTAAATGAAAAACTGTTTTTT.

The genes are TRBV27 and TRBJ1-2; D may be TRBD1 (5 bases). This CDR3 has 14 amino acids. The germline CDR1 and CDR2 sequences are MNHEY and SMNVEV (reference sequence). V was clipped by 10 bases and J by 10 bases, with 25 bases between them. The CDR3 here is CATRGSGVGLAYTF. CDR3 sequence (DNA): TGTGCCACTCGGGGCTCGGGGGTAGGTCTTGCCTACACCTTC.

The rearrangement uses TRBV29-1 and TRBJ2-3, with 7 bases that match TRBD1. J lost 10 bases, V lost 6 bases, and 4 bases had no gene match. This CDR3 contains 10 residues. CDR1 and CDR2 (germline): SQVTM, ANQGSEA. CDR3 sequence reads: CSVSQGSQYF. CDR3 DNA sequence: TGCAGCGTCTCACAGGGGTCGCAGTATTTT.

The rearrangement links TRBV5-1 to TRBJ1-2; the D gene is possibly TRBD1 (5 bases). The CDR3 runs to 13 residues. Germline V gene lookup returns CDR1 SGHRS and CDR2 YFSETQ. V was trimmed by 4 bases and J by 2 bases, leaving 9 bases between them. The CDR3 region is CASSQGQNYGYTF. The CDR3 region has the DNA TGCGCCAGCAGCCAGGGTCAGAACTATGGCTACACCTTC.

The gene calls are TRBV27 and TRBJ1-1; D unresolved. Germline CDR1 reads MNHEY; CDR2 reads SMNVEV (reference sequence). This CDR3 is built from 14 residues. Trimming shortened V by 3 bases and J by 5 bases, and 13 bases separated the two germline ends. The DNA of the CDR3 is TGTGCCAGCAGTTTTTTCTCTGAGGGTACTGAAGCTTTCTTT. Its translation: CASSFFSEGTEAFF.

As regards this clone: The sample holds other DNA sequences that translate to the same CDR3. V gene TRBV7-9 combines with J gene TRBJ2-7; D gene ambiguous. The ends were cut back, 3 bases at V and 0 bases at J, with 9 bases in the middle. CDR3 length: 14 residues. CDR1 and CDR2 from the germline V gene are SEHNR and FQNEAQ (reference sequence). The chain's CDR3 is CASSFGGSSYEQYF. DNA for the CDR3: TGTGCCAGCAGCTTTGGCGGTTCCTCCTACGAGCAGTACTTC.

This sequence joins TRBV2 and TRBJ1-5; 9 positions agree with TRBD1. The trim removed 0 bases at V and 14 bases at J, leaving 8 bases unmatched. In germline, CDR1 is SNHLY, CDR2 FYNNEI. This CDR3 is built from 14 residues. The chain's CDR3 is CASSEASRQGVKHF. The CDR3 DNA reads TGTGCCAGCAGTGAAGCGTCAAGACAGGGGGTTAAGCATTTT.

This clone was recorded once. The chain employs TRBV5-1 and TRBJ2-5; D is ambiguous. The CDR3 runs 14 residues. Trimming took 4 bases from V and 0 from J, leaving 10 bases between them. Germline lookup yields CDR1 SGHRS and CDR2 YFSETQ. The CDR3 spells CASSGLGDQETQYF. The CDR3 nucleotides read TGCGCCAGCAGCGGCTTGGGCGACCAAGAGACCCAGTACTTC.